The entry that follows covers one TCR beta chain sequence. Its cognate antigen is unknown. CD4+CD25+CD127- Tregs, CD4+CD25- non-Tregs, CD4 and CD8 cells were sorted. The data were produced by immunoSEQ multiplex PCR, yet TCRdb's version contains in-frame clones alone and is incomplete. Of 110,000 or so clones in the sample, around 89% are singletons; the top ten hold approximately 0.35%. In germline, CDR1 is SGHNT, CDR2 YYREEE (reference sequence). Unmatched junction bases numbered 5, after V lost 3 bases and J lost 2 bases. This CDR3 spans 16 amino acids. The sample originates from a study of Tregs in tolerant kidney transplant recipients. Whole-study findings and limits: No direct test of biological reproducibility was done here. Nucleotide sequences could not be compared across some patients' samples due to primer changes. Validation in larger populations is needed because few patients were studied.

This sequence originates from a human donor who received a combined kidney and bone marrow transplant. The sample consisted of CD4+ T cells from blood, taken before the transplant. The chain combines TRBV5-4 with TRBJ2-5; 12 nucleotides match TRBD2. DNA of the CDR3: TGTGCCAGCAGCTCTCCGACTAGCGGGAGTCAAGAGACCCAGTACTTC. Its protein is CASSSPTSGSQETQYF.